This T cell receptor (beta chain) was documented in a study of blood T cells in healthy people across ages. General study results and limits: Naive T cell percentage showed a strong correlation with TCR beta diversity.

For the second PCR, which ran for about 6 to 11 cycles, a sample-barcoded 5' primer and a J-beta primer mix were used. In TCRdb, the 5' RACE reads were re-called with MiXCR into one record per CDR3 protein. The repertoire consists of some 710,000 distinct CDR3 sequences, with about 46% occurring once and the leading ten covering about a sixth. Extractions gave at least 6 micrograms of total RNA per sample. This clonotype was seen once. The antigen is not known. Sequencing used blood. The TCR sequence derives from an elderly man in good health.

CDR3 loop: CASSLTMWAAYGYTF. As DNA, the CDR3 is TGTGCCAGCAGTTTAACCATGTGGGCTGCCTATGGCTACACCTTC. The chain has TRBV27 and TRBJ1-2; D is undetermined. V lost 2 bases and J 4 bases, leaving 14 bases between the germline ends. This CDR3 has 15 amino acids. Germline values: CDR1 MNHEY, CDR2 SMNVEV (reference sequence).